The present entry profiles one T cell receptor beta chain with its context. Germline CDR1 reads MNHEY; CDR2 reads SMNVEV (reference sequence). The junction had 2 bases not matched to a gene; V was cut back by 5 bases and J by 0 bases. The CDR3 consists of 14 residues. The record originates from a study of blood T cell repertoires in COVID-19. Everyone who took part was roughly 18 to 89 years old, and they came from about two dozen US areas. Sequenced by immunoSEQ multiplex PCR; TCRdb stores in-frame clones only, minus some. The sample yields fewer than 250,000 clones, 83% seen once. Specimen: PBMCs or T cells enriched from blood (not recorded which). This receptor was obtained from a woman aged 40 to 50 who had been exposed to COVID-19. This chain joins TRBV27 and TRBJ1-1, with TRBD1 matching 8 bases. The CDR3 DNA sequence: TGTGCCAGCAGTCAGACAGGGGTGAACACTGAAGCTTTCTTT. Residues: CASSQTGVNTEAFF.